Following are 23 T cell receptor beta chains from one sample sequenced in a study of shared clonotypes between healthy human individuals. Generated by immunoSEQ multiplex PCR, the TCRdb table keeps only in-frame clones and is missing some. The sample yields about 560,000 clones, roughly 72% seen once. Sequenced: PBMCs. The receptors originated from a woman aged 40 to 49 in good health. Some clones in this sample may be carry-over from other donors' samples.

The chain has TRBV6-6 and TRBJ1-1; D possibly corresponds to TRBD1 (6 bases). This CDR3 is built from 13 residues. Germline V CDR1 and CDR2: MNHNY, SVGAGI (reference sequence). Trimming shortened V by 7 bases and J by 4 bases, and 13 bases separated the two germline ends. The CDR3 region is CASTVQGTTEAFF. The CDR3 DNA sequence: TGTGCCAGCACGGTACAGGGTACCACTGAAGCTTTCTTT.

Details on this clone: Other nucleotide sequences in the sample specify the same CDR3. This CDR3 is CASSEPSYGYTF. In nucleotides, the CDR3 is TGTGCCAGCAGTGAACCCTCATATGGCTACACCTTC. The V gene is TRBV2, the J gene TRBJ1-2; D is uncertain. The CDR3 contains 12 residues. Germline V gives CDR1 SNHLY, CDR2 FYNNEI. The ends were cut back, 2 bases at V and 5 bases at J, with 6 bases in the middle. The full variable domain, rest sourced from reference TRBV2 and TRBJ1-2, is EPEVTQTPSHQVTQMGQEVILRCVPISNHLYFYWYRQILGQKVEFLVSFYNNEISEKSEIFDDQFSVERPDGSNFTLKIRSTKLEDSAMYFCASSEPSYGYTFGSGTRLTVV.

This clone was seen a few times. A far larger clone is one nucleotide away, so this likely arose from a read error. This chain links TRBV30 with TRBJ1-5; unclear D gene. Germline CDR1 reads GTSNPN; CDR2 reads SVGIG (reference sequence). The CDR3 length is 12 residues. Here the CDR3 DNA reads TGTACCTGGAGTGGGAGCAATCAGCCCCAGCATTTT. Translating gives CTWSGSNQPQHF. Filled out from reference TRBV30 and TRBJ1-5, the complete variable domain reads SQTIHQWPATLVQPVGSPLSLECTVEGTSNPNLYWYRQAAGRGLQLLFYSVGIGQISSEVPQNLSASRPQDRQFILSSKKLLLSDSGFYLCTWSGSNQPQHFGDGTRLSIL.

The V call is TRBV7-9, the J call TRBJ2-7; D gene ambiguous. CDR1 and CDR2 (germline): SEHNR, FQNEAQ (reference sequence). CDR3 length: 12 amino acids. V gave up 4 bases and J gave up 6 bases, with 10 bases separating them. The CDR3 bases are TGTGCCAGCAGCTCCGACATGGGCGAGCAGTACTTC. Protein sequence: CASSSDMGEQYF.

The chain couples TRBV5-1 to TRBJ1-5, with a tentative D call TRBD1 (5 bases). The germline gives CDR1 SGHRS, CDR2 YFSETQ. The CDR3 length is 15 residues. Trimming shortened V by 2 bases and J by 3 bases, and 12 bases separated the two germline ends. Written as DNA, the CDR3 is TGCGCCAGCAGCTTAAACGGGGCCCTCAATCAGCCCCAGCATTTT. This gives the protein CASSLNGALNQPQHF.

This clone has only a few counts. The V call is TRBV7-8, the J call TRBJ2-3; D is undetermined. Per germline, CDR1 SGHVS and CDR2 FQNEAQ. The V and J ends lost 3 bases and 2 bases respectively, with 15 bases between them. This CDR3 region has 16 residues. The CDR3 here is CASSLYRATPTDTQYF. CDR3 coding DNA: TGTGCCAGCAGCTTGTACCGGGCCACCCCCACAGATACGCAGTATTTT.

V is TRBV15 and J is TRBJ2-3; 9 nucleotides agree with TRBD2. The germline gives CDR1 LNHNV, CDR2 YYDKDF (reference sequence). V lost 5 bases and J lost 2; bases outside the gene matches: 8. The CDR3 totals 16 residues. For the CDR3, the DNA is TGTGCCACCAGCTCTTTAGCGGGAGTTGTCACAGATACGCAGTATTTT. Residues: CATSSLAGVVTDTQYF. Full variable domain (missing parts from reference TRBV15 and TRBJ2-3): DAMVIQNPRYQVTQFGKPVTLSCSQTLNHNVMYWYQQKSSQAPKLLFHYYDKDFNNEADTPDNFQSRRPNTSFCFLDIRSPGLGDTAMYLCATSSLAGVVTDTQYFGPGTRLTVL.

In its sample, this clone was seen a few times. The chain links TRBV2 to TRBJ2-3; D might be TRBD1 (5 bases). Germline V gene lookup returns CDR1 SNHLY and CDR2 FYNNEI. V was shortened by 8 bases and J by 6 bases, with 12 bases between the two germline ends. The CDR3 runs 12 residues. The CDR3 protein is CASGQGMDTQYF. CDR3 nucleotide sequence: TGTGCCAGCGGTCAGGGCATGGATACGCAGTATTTT.

The CDR3 protein is CASSDVGKTTQYF. DNA for the CDR3: TGTGCCAGCAGTGATGTAGGGAAGACTACCCAGTACTTC. V is TRBV2 and J is TRBJ2-5; D uncertain. V was clipped by 3 bases and J by 8 bases, with 13 bases between them. The germline CDR1 and CDR2 sequences are SNHLY and FYNNEI. The CDR3 is made up of 13 amino acids.

The chain is built from TRBV10-2 and TRBJ2-3; D is perhaps TRBD2 (6 bases). The ends were cut back, 0 bases at V and 0 bases at J, with 10 bases in the middle. CDR3 length: 16 amino acids. Germline CDR1 is WSHSY and CDR2 is SAAADI. CDR3 sequence reads: CASSESYGGSTDTQYF. The CDR3 nucleotides are TGCGCCAGCAGTGAGTCGTACGGGGGTAGCACAGATACGCAGTATTTT.

For this clone: This may stem from a read error, because a much larger clone lies one nucleotide away. V and J are TRBV27 and TRBJ1-2; 10 nucleotides match TRBD1. In germline, CDR1 is MNHEY, CDR2 SMNVEV (reference sequence). The length of the CDR3 is 13 residues. V dropped 8 bases and J dropped 7; count of bases not matched to a gene: 7. This chain's CDR3 is CASGQGVGRGYTF. CDR3 nucleotide sequence: TGTGCCAGCGGACAGGGGGTCGGGCGTGGCTACACCTTC.

This clone was found once. The gene calls are TRBV14 and TRBJ2-5, with no clear D. The CDR3 length is 13 residues. Per germline, CDR1 SGHDN and CDR2 FVKESK. V was clipped by 1 base and J by 3 bases, with 6 bases between them. The CDR3 DNA follows: TGTGCCAGCAGCCAAGGAAACGAAGAGACCCAGTACTTC. This encodes CASSQGNEETQYF. Supplemented by reference TRBV14 and TRBJ2-5, the full variable domain reads EAGVTQFPSHSVIEKGQTVTLRCDPISGHDNLYWYRRVMGKEIKFLLHFVKESKQDESGMPNNRFLAERTGGTYSTLKVQPAELEDSGVYFCASSQGNEETQYFGPGTRLLVL.

In DNA form, the CDR3 reads TGCAGCGTTGAACAGGGGAGAGCTAGCGGTGGGACGGATACGCAGTATTTT. Protein product: CSVEQGRASGGTDTQYF. V usage is TRBV29-1 and J usage is TRBJ2-3, with a possible D match to TRBD2 (7 bases). The V gene lost 2 bases and the J gene lost 6 bases, with 24 bases spanning the gap. This CDR3 has 17 amino acids. The germline V gene encodes CDR1 SQVTM and CDR2 ANQGSEA.

This clone has at least ten counts. CDR3 sequence (DNA): TGTGCCAGCAGACGCGGGACAAATCGCGGGGAGCTGTTTTTT. Translated: CASRRGTNRGELFF. The genes are TRBV6-5 and TRBJ2-2, with D perhaps given as TRBD1 or TRBD2 (6 bases each). The CDR3 is made up of 14 amino acids. Trimming cost V 6 bases and J 7 bases, with 15 bases left between them. Per germline, CDR1 MNHEY and CDR2 SVGAGI.

The chain recombines TRBV4-2 with TRBJ1-3; 9 bases fit TRBD1. The V segment lost 1 base and the J segment 8 bases; nucleotides outside the gene matches: 12. Germline V CDR1 and CDR2: LGHNA, YNFKEQ. The CDR3 length is 17 residues. For the CDR3, the DNA is TGTGCCAGCAGCCAAGTCTCTCACCGGGACAGGGAGGACACCATATATTTT. It codes for CASSQVSHRDREDTIYF.

The chain employs TRBV15 and TRBJ2-5; D ambiguous. V was pared by 5 bases and J by 5 bases, with 12 bases between. Germline CDR1 reads LNHNV; CDR2 reads YYDKDF (reference sequence). The CDR3 is 13 residues long. The CDR3 DNA follows: TGTGCCACCAGCCTCCGATCGGGCGAGACCCAGTACTTC. Translating it yields CATSLRSGETQYF.

The chain employs TRBV4-3 and TRBJ1-1; a weak D match, TRBD1 (6 bases). The V gene lost 0 bases and the J gene lost 3 bases, with 17 bases spanning the gap. This CDR3 comprises 17 residues. Germline values: CDR1 LGHNA, CDR2 YSLEER. CDR3 in amino acids: CASSQDLFKSGDTEAFF. The DNA for the CDR3 is TGCGCCAGCAGCCAAGATCTGTTCAAATCAGGGGACACTGAAGCTTTCTTT.

The chain recombines TRBV27 with TRBJ2-7, with D possibly TRBD1 on 5 matching bases. The CDR3 loop spans 12 amino acids. V dropped 6 bases and J dropped 6 bases, with 12 bases sitting between them. CDR1 and CDR2 (germline): MNHEY, SMNVEV (reference sequence). The CDR3 spells CASSPQGGEQYF. The CDR3 DNA is TGTGCCAGCAGCCCGCAGGGTGGCGAGCAGTACTTC.

This sequence joins TRBV29-1 and TRBJ2-7; maybe TRBD2 (6 bases). The germline V gene has CDR1 SQVTM and CDR2 ANQGSEA. CDR3 size: 14 residues. Trimming left V 4 bases short and J 0 bases short, with 13 bases between. The CDR3 coding sequence is TGCAGCGTTGTGTTAGCGACTAGCTCCTACGAGCAGTACTTC. Protein: CSVVLATSSYEQYF.

This chain joins TRBV5-1 and TRBJ2-2; possible D gene TRBD1, 5 bases. V was pared by 4 bases and J by 1 base, with 17 bases between. The CDR3 totals 17 residues. CDR1 SGHRS and CDR2 YFSETQ come from the germline V gene. CDR3 sequence reads: CASSQAGSRVNTGELFF. The CDR3 DNA follows: TGCGCCAGCAGCCAAGCAGGGTCTCGTGTGAACACCGGGGAGCTGTTTTTT.

The chain combines TRBV13 with TRBJ2-7; the D is unclear. The ends were cut back, 4 bases at V and 3 bases at J, with 13 bases in the middle. CDR3 length: 14 residues. The germline CDR1 and CDR2 sequences are PRHDT and FYEKMQ (reference sequence). For the CDR3, the DNA is TGTGCCAGCAGCTCCCAAGGATTTGACTACGAGCAGTACTTC. The encoded protein is CASSSQGFDYEQYF. The whole variable domain, filled in from reference TRBV13 and TRBJ2-7, reads AAGVIQSPRHLIKEKRETATLKCYPIPRHDTVYWYQQGPGQDPQFLISFYEKMQSDKGSIPDRFSAQQFSDYHSELNMSSLELGDSALYFCASSSQGFDYEQYFGPGTRLTVT.

V usage is TRBV7-3 and J usage is TRBJ2-2, with a tentative D call TRBD2 (6 bases). CDR1 is SGHTA, CDR2 FQGTGA, per germline. V lost 3 bases and J lost 0, with 14 bases in between. CDR3 length: 17 residues. The CDR3 DNA sequence: TGTGCCAGCAGCTTCTCTCTAGCGCAGGCGAACACCGGGGAGCTGTTTTTT. Its translation: CASSFSLAQANTGELFF.

The gene calls are TRBV7-2 and TRBJ2-7; 10 bases agree with TRBD2. There are 15 residues in the CDR3. Per germline, CDR1 SGHTA and CDR2 FQGNSA. After removal of 5 bases from V and 0 bases from J, the junction contained 4 bases not matched to a gene. The CDR3 DNA sequence: TGTGCCAGCAGCCATACTAGCGGGGTCTCCTACGAGCAGTACTTC. Translated: CASSHTSGVSYEQYF.